Listed here are 26 T cell receptor beta chains from one sample, sequenced in a study of T cells in Graves' hyperthyroidism and ophthalmopathy. There were TCR beta CDR3 regions amplified from RNA transcripts. Carried out on the TCR CDR3, a first-round RT-PCR used the HTBI primer set. MiXCR, applied by TCRdb to the multiplex PCR reads, yields one record per CDR3 protein. The table shows 480,000 or so distinct CDR3 sequences, with over 45% occurring only once. The material sequenced was peripheral blood or thyroid tissue (not recorded which). The source is an adult woman with Graves' disease, either hyperthyroidism or ophthalmopathy (not recorded which).

The chain uses TRBV7-9 and TRBJ2-2; 7 positions agree with TRBD2. CDR3 length: 14 amino acids. V lost 10 bases and J lost 5; bases outside the gene matches: 10. Germline V gene lookup returns CDR1 SEHNR and CDR2 FQNEAQ (reference sequence). DNA of the CDR3: TGTGCCACTGCGGGGGAGGCAGAGACCGGGGAGCTGTTTTTT. Residues: CATAGEAETGELFF.

The rearrangement uses TRBV5-6 and TRBJ2-5, with D unclear. V was clipped by 0 bases and J by 1 base, with 10 bases between them. There are 15 residues in the CDR3. Germline V lookup: CDR1 SGHDT, CDR2 YYEEEE. The CDR3 protein is CASSLVSLAQETQYF. Here the CDR3 DNA reads TGTGCCAGCAGCTTGGTTAGCCTGGCCCAAGAGACCCAGTACTTC.

V gene TRBV9 combines with J gene TRBJ1-6, with D possibly TRBD1 on 5 matching bases. CDR1 SGDLS and CDR2 YYNGEE come from the germline V gene. V was trimmed by 4 bases and J by 6 bases, leaving 11 bases between them. The CDR3 runs 14 residues. The CDR3 spells CASSLGEVNSPLHF. In DNA, the CDR3 is TGTGCCAGCAGCTTAGGGGAAGTTAATTCACCCCTCCACTTT.

The chain joins TRBV7-3 to TRBJ2-5, with 8 nucleotides matching TRBD2. CDR3 length equals 14 residues. Germline V gene lookup returns CDR1 SGHTA and CDR2 FQGTGA. J lost 5 bases, V lost 5 bases, and 7 bases had no gene match. CDR3 in amino acids: CASSQRELLETQYF. CDR3 DNA: TGTGCCAGCAGCCAGCGGGAGTTGCTTGAGACCCAGTACTTC.

As for this clonotype: One end of the junction does not line up with germline, which may come from a read error. V gene TRBV28 combines with J gene TRBJ1-1; D possibly corresponds to TRBD1 (5 bases). The CDR3 length is 14 residues. From germline, CDR1 is MDHEN and CDR2 SYDVKM. CDR3 in DNA: TGTGCCAGCAGTTTATTGTCAGGGAGCACTGAGGCTTTCTTT. Amino acids: CASSLLSGSTEAFF.

This clonotype was counted many times. This chain joins TRBV19 and TRBJ1-5, with 8 bases lining up with TRBD1. The length of the CDR3 is 18 residues. V trimming: 4 bases; J trimming: 0 bases; junction bases outside the gene matches: 11. The germline V gene encodes CDR1 LNHDA and CDR2 SQIVND (reference sequence). The CDR3: CASSTNSDRGYSNQPQHF. The CDR3 DNA follows: TGTGCCAGTAGTACAAACTCCGACAGGGGTTATAGCAATCAGCCCCAGCATTTT.

About this clonotype: A read error may explain this, as a much larger clone is one base away. This chain uses TRBV10-3 with TRBJ1-2; perhaps TRBD1 as D (6 bases). CDR1 is ENHRY, CDR2 SYGVKD, per germline. The CDR3 is made up of 15 amino acids. The germline V and J ends were trimmed by 10 bases and 6 bases, with 24 bases remaining between them. The CDR3 DNA reads as TGTGCCAGCGGCCGGGACACTTCCGGGGACGATGGCTACACCTTC. Protein product: CASGRDTSGDDGYTF.

This rearrangement joins TRBV10-3 to TRBJ2-5; 9 bases fit TRBD2. The CDR3 sequence is 15 residues long. The germline V gene has CDR1 ENHRY and CDR2 SYGVKD. V lost 5 bases and J lost 4; bases outside the gene matches: 8. CDR3 nucleotides: TGTGCCATCAGTTTCCTGACTAGCGGCGGAGAGACCCAGTACTTC. Translation gives CAISFLTSGGETQYF.

V and J are TRBV29-1 and TRBJ2-3, with TRBD2 identical over 9 bases. The CDR3 totals 15 residues. CDR1 and CDR2 from the germline V gene are SQVTM and ANQGSEA. Trimming took 4 bases from V and 5 from J; bases not matched to a gene: 10. This chain's CDR3 is CSVAISGRFEDTQYF. The CDR3 DNA reads as TGCAGCGTTGCGATAAGCGGGAGGTTTGAAGATACGCAGTATTTT.

In this sample, this clonotype turned up many times. The rearrangement uses TRBV2 and TRBJ1-4; D gene ambiguous. V was shortened by 1 base and J by 3 bases, with 9 bases between the two germline ends. Per the germline V gene, CDR1 is SNHLY and CDR2 is FYNNEI. The CDR3 consists of 15 residues. Here the CDR3 reads CASSEVGLANEKLFF. CDR3 bases: TGTGCCAGCAGTGAAGTGGGTTTGGCTAATGAAAAACTGTTTTTT.

The rearrangement links TRBV29-1 to TRBJ2-5, with 9 bases matching TRBD2. Per the germline V gene, CDR1 is SQVTM and CDR2 is ANQGSEA. V dropped 6 bases and J dropped 4; count of bases not matched to a gene: 6. The CDR3 consists of 13 residues. For the CDR3, the DNA is TGCAGCGTAGGCGGGAGGGCCGGAGAGACCCAGTACTTC. This gives the protein CSVGGRAGETQYF.

This clonotype was detected a few times. This rearrangement joins TRBV10-3 to TRBJ1-2, with D possibly matching TRBD1 (6 bases). V was cut by 2 bases and J by 4 bases, with 8 bases left in between. This CDR3 spans 13 amino acids. Germline loops: CDR1 ENHRY, CDR2 SYGVKD. CDR3 nucleotides: TGTGCCATCAGTGAGGACAGGATCTATGGCTACACCTTC. As protein: CAISEDRIYGYTF.

This clonotype was found a few times. The rearrangement joins TRBV5-1 to TRBJ1-5, with a tentative D call TRBD1 (6 bases). This CDR3 comprises 13 residues. Trimming removed 2 bases at V and 8 bases at J, with 11 bases between. Germline V CDR1 and CDR2: SGHRS, YFSETQ. CDR3 coding DNA: TGCGCCAGCAGCTTCGGGGGCGGCGAGCCCCAGCATTTT. It encodes CASSFGGGEPQHF.

The DNA of the CDR3 is TGCAGTCTTAACAGGGGGCAAGAGACCCAGTACTTC. This codes for CSLNRGQETQYF. The chain carries TRBV20-1 and TRBJ2-5; 8 bases fit TRBD1. The V and J ends lost 8 bases and 2 bases, in that order; junction bases with no gene match: 4. The CDR3 length is 12 residues. CDR1 is DFQATT and CDR2 is SNEGSKA in the germline V gene (reference sequence).

This clonotype occurred many times. The chain links TRBV19 to TRBJ2-2; D is unclear. The V and J ends lost 10 bases and 6 bases respectively, with 6 bases between them. Germline CDR1 is LNHDA and CDR2 is SQIVND (reference sequence). The CDR3 loop spans 10 amino acids. CDR3 residues: CATKAGELFF. The CDR3 region has the DNA TGTGCCACTAAAGCCGGGGAGCTGTTTTTT.

As to this clonotype: A much larger clone differs by one base, so this may be a read error. The chain recombines TRBV30 with TRBJ1-1; D gene unclear. Deletions cut 4 bases from V and 0 bases from J, with 3 bases between. The germline CDR1 and CDR2 sequences are GTSNPN and SVGIG (reference sequence). The length of the CDR3 is 11 residues. CDR3: CAWKLNTEAFF. In DNA form, the CDR3 reads TGTGCCTGGAAGCTGAACACTGAAGCTTTCTTT.

This clonotype came up a few times. The chain recombines TRBV19 with TRBJ1-1, with 8 positions matching TRBD1. With 3 bases clipped from V and 8 bases from J, the junction kept 8 bases outside the gene matches. Germline V gene lookup returns CDR1 LNHDA and CDR2 SQIVND (reference sequence). The CDR3 is made up of 14 amino acids. Written as DNA, the CDR3 is TGTGCCAGTAGTATCCGGCGGACAGGGACCGAAGCTTTCTTT. It encodes CASSIRRTGTEAFF.

The chain couples TRBV5-1 to TRBJ2-5; 11 positions agree with TRBD1. The DNA matches TRBJ2-7 better at its end, which makes the J call doubtful. Per germline, CDR1 SGHRS and CDR2 YFSETQ. This CDR3 has 15 amino acids. The CDR3 DNA reads TGCGCCAGCAGCGCGAGGACAGGGGGCATTCACGAGCAGTACTTC. Translating it yields CASSARTGGIHEQYF.

This clonotype was counted ten times or more. V gene TRBV5-6 combines with J gene TRBJ1-1; the D is unclear. The CDR3 has 14 residues. Between the trimmed V and J ends, which lost 1 base and 0 bases, there was a span of 7 bases. Germline V lookup: CDR1 SGHDT, CDR2 YYEEEE. CDR3 in amino acids: CASSLLVMNTEAFF. CDR3 nucleotides: TGTGCCAGCAGCTTGTTGGTGATGAACACTGAAGCTTTCTTT.

The rearrangement uses TRBV10-3 and TRBJ2-5; TRBD1 aligns across 8 bases. The CDR3 is 14 amino acids. Germline CDR1 ENHRY, CDR2 SYGVKD. With 5 bases clipped from V and 5 bases from J, the junction kept 7 bases outside the gene matches. CDR3 in DNA: TGTGCCATCAGTCGACAGGGGAAAATGGAGACCCAGTACTTC. This gives the protein CAISRQGKMETQYF.

A word on this clonotype: One base away lies a much larger clone, so this may be a sequencing read error. V and J are TRBV5-5 and TRBJ1-2; D perhaps matches TRBD1 (6 bases). This CDR3 has 15 residues. Germline assignment: CDR1 SGHKS and CDR2 YYEKEE (reference sequence). CDR3 amino acids: CAGSQTGTTRYGHTF. The CDR3 DNA follows: TGTGCCGGCAGCCAGACCGGGACAACGCGCTATGGGCACACCTTC.

The rearrangement links TRBV7-9 to TRBJ1-6, with D hard to call. The CDR3 contains 13 residues. V lost 1 base and J 6 bases, leaving 4 bases between the germline ends. CDR1 and CDR2 from the germline V gene are SEHNR and FQNEAQ (reference sequence). The CDR3 DNA is TGTGCCAGCAGCTTAGAGGTTAATTCACCCCTCCACTTT. It is translated as CASSLEVNSPLHF.

This clonotype is a singleton in its sample. The V call is TRBV19, the J call TRBJ2-2; 8 bases map to TRBD1. In germline, CDR1 is LNHDA, CDR2 SQIVND (reference sequence). V was clipped by 9 bases and J by 6 bases; unmatched bases: 6. This CDR3 region has 13 residues. The CDR3 reads CASLDRVSGELFF. The CDR3 nucleotides read TGTGCCAGCTTGGACAGGGTTTCCGGGGAGCTGTTTTTT.

This clonotype was picked up many times. The chain employs TRBV10-3 and TRBJ1-1; TRBD1 might be the D (6 bases). V was clipped by 10 bases and J by 0 bases, with 12 bases between them. CDR1 ENHRY and CDR2 SYGVKD come from the germline V gene. This CDR3 contains 13 residues. DNA for the CDR3: TGTGCCACCGGACAGTACTTGAACACTGAAGCTTTCTTT. Its translation is CATGQYLNTEAFF.

The chain carries TRBV2 and TRBJ1-2; D possibly corresponds to TRBD1 (5 bases). Trimming pared 6 bases from V and 4 bases from J, leaving 12 bases between. Germline V CDR1 and CDR2: SNHLY, FYNNEI. CDR3 length: 13 amino acids. CDR3 protein: CASSPGGGYGYTF. Here the CDR3 DNA reads TGTGCCAGCAGCCCCGGGGGTGGCTATGGCTACACCTTC.

The chain carries TRBV11-2 and TRBJ1-1, with a weak D call TRBD1 (6 bases). CDR1 is SGHAT, CDR2 FQNNGV, per germline. This CDR3 is 14 amino acids long. V was pared by 5 bases and J by 0 bases, with 10 bases between. This chain's CDR3 is CASSPGAVNTEAFF. DNA of the CDR3: TGTGCCAGCAGCCCGGGGGCCGTGAACACTGAAGCTTTCTTT.